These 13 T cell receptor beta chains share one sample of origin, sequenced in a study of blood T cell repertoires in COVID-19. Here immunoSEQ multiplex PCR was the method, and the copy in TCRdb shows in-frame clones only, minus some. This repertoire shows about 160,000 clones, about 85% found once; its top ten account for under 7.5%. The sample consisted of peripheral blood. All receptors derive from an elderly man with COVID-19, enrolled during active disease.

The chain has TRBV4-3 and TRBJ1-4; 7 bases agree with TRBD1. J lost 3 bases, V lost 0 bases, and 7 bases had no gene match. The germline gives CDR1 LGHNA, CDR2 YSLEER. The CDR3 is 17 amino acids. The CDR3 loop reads CASSQDPPGQSNEKLFF. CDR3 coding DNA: TGCGCCAGCAGCCAAGATCCGCCGGGACAGTCTAATGAAAAACTGTTTTTT.

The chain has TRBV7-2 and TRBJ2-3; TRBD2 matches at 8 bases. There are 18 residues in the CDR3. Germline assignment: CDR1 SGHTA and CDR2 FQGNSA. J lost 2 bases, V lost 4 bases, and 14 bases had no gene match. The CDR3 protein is CASSSREGVSFFTDTQYF. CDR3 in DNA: TGTGCCAGCAGCTCCCGGGAGGGGGTTTCCTTTTTCACAGATACGCAGTATTTT.

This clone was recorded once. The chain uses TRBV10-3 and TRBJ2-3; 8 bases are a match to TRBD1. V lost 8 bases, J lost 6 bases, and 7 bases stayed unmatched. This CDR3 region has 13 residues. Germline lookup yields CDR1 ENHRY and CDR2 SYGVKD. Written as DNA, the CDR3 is TGTGCCATCGCGGCCAGGGGGCCTGATACGCAGTATTTT. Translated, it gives CAIAARGPDTQYF.

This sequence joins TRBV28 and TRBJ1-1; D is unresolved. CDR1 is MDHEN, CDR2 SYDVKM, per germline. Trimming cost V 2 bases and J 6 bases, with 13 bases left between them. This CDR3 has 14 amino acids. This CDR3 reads CASSLGLLLAEAFF. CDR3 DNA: TGTGCCAGCAGTTTAGGACTTCTTCTCGCTGAAGCTTTCTTT.

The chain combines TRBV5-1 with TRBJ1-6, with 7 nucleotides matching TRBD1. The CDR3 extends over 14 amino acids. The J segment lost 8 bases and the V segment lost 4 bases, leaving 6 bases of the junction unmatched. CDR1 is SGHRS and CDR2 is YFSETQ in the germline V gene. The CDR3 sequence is CASSIGQVDSPLHF. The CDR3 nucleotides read TGCGCCAGCAGCATTGGACAGGTCGATTCACCCCTCCACTTT.

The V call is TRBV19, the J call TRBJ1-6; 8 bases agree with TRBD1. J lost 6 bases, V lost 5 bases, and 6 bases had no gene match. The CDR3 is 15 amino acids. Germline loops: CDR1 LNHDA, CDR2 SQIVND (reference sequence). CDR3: CASSQGAPGNSPLHF. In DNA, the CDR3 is TGTGCCAGTAGTCAGGGGGCGCCTGGTAATTCACCCCTCCACTTT. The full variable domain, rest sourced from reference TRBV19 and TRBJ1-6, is DGGITQSPKYLFRKEGQNVTLSCEQNLNHDAMYWYRQDPGQGLRLIYYSQIVNDFQKGDIAEGYSVSREKKESFPLTVTSAQKNPTAFYLCASSQGAPGNSPLHFGNGTRLTVT.

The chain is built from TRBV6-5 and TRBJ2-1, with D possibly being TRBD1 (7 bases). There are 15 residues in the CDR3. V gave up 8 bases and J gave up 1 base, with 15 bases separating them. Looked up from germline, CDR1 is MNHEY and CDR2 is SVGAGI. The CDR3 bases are TGTGCCAGCGGAGGGGGCCAATCATCCTACAATGAGCAGTTCTTC. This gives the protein CASGGGQSSYNEQFF.

In DNA form, the CDR3 reads TGCGCCAGCAGCTTGAAAGGGGGCGGGAAAGGAGATACGCAGTATTTT. The encoded protein is CASSLKGGGKGDTQYF. The rearrangement uses TRBV5-1 and TRBJ2-3; maybe TRBD1 (7 bases). Germline lookup yields CDR1 SGHRS and CDR2 YFSETQ. With 1 base removed from V and 5 bases from J, the gap between germline ends came to 17 bases. The length of the CDR3 is 16 residues.

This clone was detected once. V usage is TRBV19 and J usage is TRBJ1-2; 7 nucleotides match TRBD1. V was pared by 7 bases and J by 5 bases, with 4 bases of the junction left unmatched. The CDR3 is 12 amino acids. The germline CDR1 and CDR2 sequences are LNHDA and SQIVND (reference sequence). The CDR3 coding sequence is TGTGCCAGTACCCTGACAGGGTATGGCTACACCTTC. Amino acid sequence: CASTLTGYGYTF.

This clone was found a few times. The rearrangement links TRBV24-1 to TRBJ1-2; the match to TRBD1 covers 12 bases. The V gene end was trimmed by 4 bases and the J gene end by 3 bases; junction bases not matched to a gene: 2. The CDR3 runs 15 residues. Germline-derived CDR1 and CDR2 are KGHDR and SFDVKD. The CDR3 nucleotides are TGTGCCACCAGTGACGGGACAGGGGGCTACTATGGCTACACCTTC. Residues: CATSDGTGGYYGYTF.

In DNA form, the CDR3 reads TGTGCCAGCAGCCCCACGGGACAGGCGTGGGATTCACCCCTCCACTTT. Translating gives CASSPTGQAWDSPLHF. The chain couples TRBV9 to TRBJ1-6; 8 bases are shared with TRBD1. The CDR3 consists of 16 residues. Trimming cost V 4 bases and J 8 bases; bases outside gene matches: 11. CDR1 and CDR2 (germline): SGDLS, YYNGEE.

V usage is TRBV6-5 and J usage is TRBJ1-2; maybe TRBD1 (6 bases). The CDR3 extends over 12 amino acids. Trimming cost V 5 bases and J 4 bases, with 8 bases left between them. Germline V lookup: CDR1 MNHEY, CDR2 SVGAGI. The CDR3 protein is CASSLDSYGYTF. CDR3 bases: TGTGCCAGCAGTCTGGACAGCTATGGCTACACCTTC.

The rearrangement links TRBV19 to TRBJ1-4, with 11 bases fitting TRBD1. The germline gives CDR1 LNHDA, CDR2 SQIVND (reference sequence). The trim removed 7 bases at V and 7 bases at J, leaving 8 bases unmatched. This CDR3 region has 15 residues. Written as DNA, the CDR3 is TGTGCCAGTATCCCTCGGGACAGGGGGAGTGAAAAACTGTTTTTT. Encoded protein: CASIPRDRGSEKLFF. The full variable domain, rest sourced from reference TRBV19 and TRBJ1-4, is DGGITQSPKYLFRKEGQNVTLSCEQNLNHDAMYWYRQDPGQGLRLIYYSQIVNDFQKGDIAEGYSVSREKKESFPLTVTSAQKNPTAFYLCASIPRDRGSEKLFFGSGTQLSVL.